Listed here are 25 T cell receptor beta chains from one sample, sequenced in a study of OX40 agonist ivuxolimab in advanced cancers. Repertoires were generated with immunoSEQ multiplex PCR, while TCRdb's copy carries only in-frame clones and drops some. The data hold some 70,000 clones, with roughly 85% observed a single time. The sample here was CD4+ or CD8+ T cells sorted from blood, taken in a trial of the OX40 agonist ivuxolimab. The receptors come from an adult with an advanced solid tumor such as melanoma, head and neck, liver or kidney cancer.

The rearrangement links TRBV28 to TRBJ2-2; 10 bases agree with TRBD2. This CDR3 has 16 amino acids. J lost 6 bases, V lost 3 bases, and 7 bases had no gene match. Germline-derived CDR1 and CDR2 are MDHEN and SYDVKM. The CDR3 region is CASSFPAGGIAGELFF. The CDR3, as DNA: TGTGCCAGCAGTTTCCCAGCGGGGGGGATTGCCGGGGAGCTGTTTTTT.

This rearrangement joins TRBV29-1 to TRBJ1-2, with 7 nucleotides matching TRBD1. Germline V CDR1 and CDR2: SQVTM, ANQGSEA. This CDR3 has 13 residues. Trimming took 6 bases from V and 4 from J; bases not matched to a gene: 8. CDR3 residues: CSVYHRDSYGYTF. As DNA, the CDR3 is TGCAGCGTCTACCACCGGGACAGCTATGGCTACACCTTC.

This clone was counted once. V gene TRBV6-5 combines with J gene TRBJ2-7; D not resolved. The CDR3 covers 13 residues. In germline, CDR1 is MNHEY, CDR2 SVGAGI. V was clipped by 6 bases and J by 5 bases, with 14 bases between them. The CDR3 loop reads CASSLVLGNEQYF. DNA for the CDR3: TGTGCCAGCAGCCTAGTCCTGGGTAACGAGCAGTACTTC.

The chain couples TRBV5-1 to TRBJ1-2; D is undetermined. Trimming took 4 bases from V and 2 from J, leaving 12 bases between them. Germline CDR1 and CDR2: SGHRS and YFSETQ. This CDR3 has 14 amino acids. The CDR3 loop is CASSPNPQNYGYTF. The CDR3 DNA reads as TGCGCCAGCAGCCCTAATCCTCAAAACTATGGCTACACCTTC.

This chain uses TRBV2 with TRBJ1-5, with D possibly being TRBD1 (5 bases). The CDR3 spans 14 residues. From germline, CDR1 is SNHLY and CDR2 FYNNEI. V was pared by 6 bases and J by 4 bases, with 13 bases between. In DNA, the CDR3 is TGTGCCAGCAGAGTCGGGACGGCGAATCAGCCCCAGCATTTT. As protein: CASRVGTANQPQHF.

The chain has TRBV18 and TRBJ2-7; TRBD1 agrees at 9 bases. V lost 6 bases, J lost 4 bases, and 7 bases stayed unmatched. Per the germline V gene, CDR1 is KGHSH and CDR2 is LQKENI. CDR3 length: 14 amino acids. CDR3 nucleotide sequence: TGTGCCAGCTCCCAGGGACAGGGAGAGTACGAGCAGTACTTC. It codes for CASSQGQGEYEQYF.

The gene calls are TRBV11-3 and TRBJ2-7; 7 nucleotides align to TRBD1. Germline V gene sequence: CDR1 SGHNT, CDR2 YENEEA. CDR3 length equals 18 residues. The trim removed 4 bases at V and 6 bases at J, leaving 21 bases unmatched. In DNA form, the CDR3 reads TGTGCCAGCAGCTCGGAAAAGGGGCCGGGACAGCAACCCTCCGAGCAGTACTTC. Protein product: CASSSEKGPGQQPSEQYF. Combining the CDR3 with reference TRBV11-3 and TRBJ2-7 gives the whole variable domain EAGVVQSPRYKIIEKKQPVAFWCNPISGHNTLYWYLQNLGQGPELLIRYENEEAVDDSQLPKDRFSAERLKGVDSTLKIQPAELGDSAVYLCASSSEKGPGQQPSEQYFGPGTRLTVT.

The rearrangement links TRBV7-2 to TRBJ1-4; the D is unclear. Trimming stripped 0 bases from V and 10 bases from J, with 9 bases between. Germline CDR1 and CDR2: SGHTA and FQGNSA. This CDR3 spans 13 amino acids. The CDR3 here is CASSLAGRRKLFF. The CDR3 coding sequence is TGTGCCAGCAGCTTAGCGGGGAGAAGAAAACTGTTTTTT.

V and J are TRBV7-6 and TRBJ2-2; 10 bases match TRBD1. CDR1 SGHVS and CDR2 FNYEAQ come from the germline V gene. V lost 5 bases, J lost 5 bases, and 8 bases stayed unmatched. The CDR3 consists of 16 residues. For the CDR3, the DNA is TGTGCCAGCAGCCAACCCGGGACAGGGGTTACCGGGGAGCTGTTTTTT. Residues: CASSQPGTGVTGELFF.

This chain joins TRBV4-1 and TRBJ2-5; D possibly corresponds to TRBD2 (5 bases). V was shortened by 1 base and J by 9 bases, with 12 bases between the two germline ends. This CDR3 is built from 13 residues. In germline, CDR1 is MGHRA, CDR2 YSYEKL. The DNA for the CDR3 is TGCGCCAGCAGCCAAGGGCACGGGGAGCCCCAGTACTTC. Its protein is CASSQGHGEPQYF.

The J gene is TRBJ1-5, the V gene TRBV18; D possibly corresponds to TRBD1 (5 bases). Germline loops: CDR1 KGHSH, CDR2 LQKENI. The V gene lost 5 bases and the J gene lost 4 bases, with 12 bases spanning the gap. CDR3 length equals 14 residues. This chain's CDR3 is CASSSGRGNQPQHF. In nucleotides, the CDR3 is TGTGCCAGCTCATCAGGGCGGGGAAATCAGCCCCAGCATTTT.

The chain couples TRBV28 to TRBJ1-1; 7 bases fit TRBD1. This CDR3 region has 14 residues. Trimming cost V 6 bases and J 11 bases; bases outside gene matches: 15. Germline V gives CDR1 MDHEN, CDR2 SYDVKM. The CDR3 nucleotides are TGTGCCAGCAGAACAACGGGACAGATCGCAAAGGCTTTCTTT. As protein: CASRTTGQIAKAFF.

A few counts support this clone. CDR3 nucleotides: TGTGCCAGCAGCTCTTGGGGGGACGAGCAGTACTTC. Protein sequence: CASSSWGDEQYF. The chain joins TRBV7-9 to TRBJ2-7; D is perhaps TRBD2 (6 bases). CDR3 length: 12 residues. Germline V lookup: CDR1 SEHNR, CDR2 FQNEAQ (reference sequence). Trimming took off 4 bases at V and 5 bases at J, with 9 bases between the two ends.

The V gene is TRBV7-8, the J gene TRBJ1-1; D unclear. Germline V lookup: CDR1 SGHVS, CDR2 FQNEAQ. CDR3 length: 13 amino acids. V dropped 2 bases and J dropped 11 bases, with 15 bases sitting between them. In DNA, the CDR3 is TGTGCCAGCAGCTTACCCGGAGGACTGGGGGCTTTCTTT. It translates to CASSLPGGLGAFF.

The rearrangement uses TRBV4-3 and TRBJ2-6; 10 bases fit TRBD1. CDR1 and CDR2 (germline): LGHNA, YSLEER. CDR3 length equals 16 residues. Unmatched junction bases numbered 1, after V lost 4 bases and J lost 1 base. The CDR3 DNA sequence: TGCGCCAGCAGCCGGGGACAGGGGTCTGGGGCCAACGTCCTGACTTTC. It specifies CASSRGQGSGANVLTF.

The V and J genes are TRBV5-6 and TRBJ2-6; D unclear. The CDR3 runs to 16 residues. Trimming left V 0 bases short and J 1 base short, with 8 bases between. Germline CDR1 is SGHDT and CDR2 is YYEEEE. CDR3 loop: CASSLDSRSGANVLTF. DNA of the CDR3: TGTGCCAGCAGCTTGGATTCTAGATCTGGGGCCAACGTCCTGACTTTC.

Here the CDR3 reads CASASDRESTDTQYF. CDR3 DNA sequence: TGTGCCAGCGCGTCGGACCGGGAGAGCACAGATACGCAGTATTTT. The chain uses TRBV7-9 and TRBJ2-3; TRBD2 is a possible D gene (6 bases). This CDR3 is 15 amino acids long. The V and J ends lost 8 bases and 0 bases respectively, with 15 bases between them. Germline CDR1 and CDR2: SEHNR and FQNEAQ (reference sequence).

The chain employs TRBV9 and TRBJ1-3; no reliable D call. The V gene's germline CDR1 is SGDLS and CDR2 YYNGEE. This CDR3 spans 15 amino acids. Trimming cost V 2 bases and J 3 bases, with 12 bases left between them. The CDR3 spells CASSVDGSGGNTIYF. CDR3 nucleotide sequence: TGTGCCAGCAGCGTCGACGGCAGTGGTGGAAACACCATATATTTT. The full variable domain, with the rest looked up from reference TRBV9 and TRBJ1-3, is DSGVTQTPKHLITATGQRVTLRCSPRSGDLSVYWYQQSLDQGLQFLIQYYNGEERAKGNILERFSAQQFPDLHSELNLSSLELGDSALYFCASSVDGSGGNTIYFGEGSWLTVV.

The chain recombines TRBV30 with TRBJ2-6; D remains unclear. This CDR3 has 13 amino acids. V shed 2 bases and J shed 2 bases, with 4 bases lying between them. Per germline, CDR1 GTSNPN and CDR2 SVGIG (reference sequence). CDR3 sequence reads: CAWSLPGANVLTF. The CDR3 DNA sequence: TGTGCCTGGAGTCTTCCTGGGGCCAACGTCCTGACTTTC.

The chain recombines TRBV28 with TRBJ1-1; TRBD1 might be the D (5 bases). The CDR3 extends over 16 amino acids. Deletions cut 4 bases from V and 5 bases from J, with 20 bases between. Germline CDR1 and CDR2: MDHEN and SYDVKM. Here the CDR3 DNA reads TGTGCCAGCAGTTCTCTAAAGGGCGGGGGAGGAACTGAAGCTTTCTTT. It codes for CASSSLKGGGGTEAFF.

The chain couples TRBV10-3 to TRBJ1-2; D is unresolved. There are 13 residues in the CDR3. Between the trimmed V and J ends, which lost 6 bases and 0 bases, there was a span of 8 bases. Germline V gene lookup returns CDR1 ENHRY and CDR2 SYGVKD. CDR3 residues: CAISTESNYGYTF. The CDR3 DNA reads TGTGCCATCAGCACAGAATCTAACTATGGCTACACCTTC.

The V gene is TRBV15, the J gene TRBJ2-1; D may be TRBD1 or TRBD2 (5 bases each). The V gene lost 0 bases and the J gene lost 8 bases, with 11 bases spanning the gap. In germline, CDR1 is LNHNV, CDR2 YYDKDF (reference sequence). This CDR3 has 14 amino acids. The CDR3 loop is CATSREGRGDEQFF. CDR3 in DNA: TGTGCCACCAGCAGAGAGGGTCGGGGCGATGAGCAGTTCTTC.

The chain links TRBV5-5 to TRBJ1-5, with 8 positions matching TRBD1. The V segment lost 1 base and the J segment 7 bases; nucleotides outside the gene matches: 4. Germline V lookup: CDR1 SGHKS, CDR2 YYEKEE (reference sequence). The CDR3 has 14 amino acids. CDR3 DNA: TGTGCCAGCAGCTTGTTGACAGGGGAGCAGCCCCAGCATTTT. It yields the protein CASSLLTGEQPQHF.

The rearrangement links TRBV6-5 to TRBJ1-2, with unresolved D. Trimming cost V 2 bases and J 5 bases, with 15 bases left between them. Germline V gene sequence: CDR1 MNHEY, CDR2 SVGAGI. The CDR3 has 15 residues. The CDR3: CASSYARTFSYGYTF. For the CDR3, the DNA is TGTGCCAGCAGTTACGCTCGGACCTTCTCGTATGGCTACACCTTC.

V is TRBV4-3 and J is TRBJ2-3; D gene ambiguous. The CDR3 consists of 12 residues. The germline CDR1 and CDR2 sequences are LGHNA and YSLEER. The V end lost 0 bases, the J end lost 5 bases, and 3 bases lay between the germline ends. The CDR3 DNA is TGCGCCAGCAGCCAAGATCGAGATACGCAGTATTTT. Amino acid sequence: CASSQDRDTQYF.